These 31 T cell receptor beta chains came from one sample sequenced in a study of blood T cells in healthy people across ages. The use of a sample-barcoded 5' primer and a J-beta primer mix characterized a second PCR of roughly 6 to 11 cycles. TCRdb re-derived calls from the 5' RACE reads in MiXCR, one entry per CDR3 protein. Of hundreds of thousands of distinct CDR3 sequences detected, about 28% appear once; the ten largest clones hold roughly 17%. Sequenced sample: blood. The source is a woman at least 80 years old in good health.

The chain uses TRBV27 and TRBJ1-1; D not certain. Germline V lookup: CDR1 MNHEY, CDR2 SMNVEV (reference sequence). The CDR3 has 15 residues. The V end was cut by 3 bases, the J end by 4 bases, with 15 bases between. The chain's CDR3 is CASSLRSLKGTEAFF. DNA for the CDR3: TGTGCCAGCAGTTTGCGGTCGCTCAAGGGCACTGAAGCTTTCTTT.

On this clonotype itself: Just one base apart from a much larger clone, this may be a read error. This chain joins TRBV20-1 and TRBJ2-5, with 7 bases that match TRBD2. The CDR3 sequence is 14 residues long. Germline V CDR1 and CDR2: DFQATT, SNEGSKA (reference sequence). The trim removed 2 bases at V and 11 bases at J, leaving 14 bases unmatched. The CDR3 is CSARSPSGGWEQYF. For the CDR3, the DNA is TGCAGTGCTAGATCCCCCTCGGGGGGTTGGGAGCAGTACTTC.

In regard to this clonotype: A read error may be the cause here, since a much bigger clone is one base away. V usage is TRBV5-5 and J usage is TRBJ1-2, with D unclear. The CDR3 runs to 16 residues. Germline lookup yields CDR1 SGHKS and CDR2 YYEKEE (reference sequence). The V end lost 1 base, the J end lost 4 bases, and 17 bases lay between the germline ends. Written as DNA, the CDR3 is TGTGCCAGCAGCTTGTTGCCGCCAGCTACCCTCTATGGCTACACCTTC. As protein: CASSLLPPATLYGYTF.

The chain carries TRBV28 and TRBJ1-2; no reliable D call. The CDR3 covers 15 residues. The germline CDR1 and CDR2 sequences are MDHEN and SYDVKM. V was pared by 2 bases and J by 1 base, with 11 bases between. The CDR3 DNA is TGTGCCAGCAGTTTAGTTTCCCCCCTTAACTATGGCTACACCTTC. It is translated as CASSLVSPLNYGYTF.

This clonotype has at least ten counts. V is TRBV16 and J is TRBJ1-5; D gene uncertain. Trimming stripped 4 bases from V and 4 bases from J, with 5 bases between. Germline CDR1 is KGHSY and CDR2 is FQNENV. This CDR3 has 12 residues. The CDR3 protein is CASSPTNQPQHF. As DNA, the CDR3 is TGTGCCAGCAGCCCTACGAATCAGCCCCAGCATTTT.

The CDR3 sequence: CASRTGTRSGELFF. For the CDR3, the DNA is TGTGCCAGCAGAACCGGGACTAGATCCGGGGAGCTGTTTTTT. The chain carries TRBV27 and TRBJ2-2; 8 bases match TRBD2. This CDR3 is 14 amino acids long. The germline gives CDR1 MNHEY, CDR2 SMNVEV (reference sequence). The trim removed 6 bases at V and 6 bases at J, leaving 6 bases unmatched.

Only a few counts were recorded for this clonotype. The chain carries TRBV4-1 and TRBJ2-2; D may be TRBD2 (6 bases). Germline values: CDR1 MGHRA, CDR2 YSYEKL. The CDR3 extends over 16 amino acids. V was pared by 6 bases and J by 3 bases, with 17 bases between. CDR3 DNA: TGCGCCAGCAGTCCCGGTGCGGGGACGTACACCGGGGAGCTGTTTTTT. Translating gives CASSPGAGTYTGELFF.

As concerns this clonotype: A much larger clone differs from this one at a single base, so this may be a read error. V usage is TRBV6-5 and J usage is TRBJ2-7; D unresolved. The V and J ends lost 2 bases and 10 bases respectively, with 15 bases between them. This CDR3 comprises 13 residues. Germline V gene lookup returns CDR1 MNHEY and CDR2 SVGAGI. CDR3 in amino acids: CASSYRNQEAQYF. The CDR3 region has the DNA TGTGCCAGCAGTTACCGAAACCAAGAGGCCCAGTACTTC.

This chain links TRBV7-6 with TRBJ2-1; weak D call: TRBD1 (5 bases). CDR3 length equals 16 residues. V was pared by 2 bases and J by 1 base, with 12 bases between. Germline assignment: CDR1 SGHVS and CDR2 FNYEAQ. The CDR3 nucleotides are TGTGCCAGCAGCTTATATGGCAGGGATTCCTACAATGAGCAGTTCTTC. This encodes CASSLYGRDSYNEQFF.

This clonotype was recorded many times. The rearrangement uses TRBV25-1 and TRBJ2-5; 7 bases map to TRBD2. Germline CDR1 and CDR2: MGHDK and SYGVNS. The CDR3 has 15 amino acids. With V trimmed by 3 bases and J by 5 bases, 9 bases remained unmatched. CDR3 DNA sequence: TGTGCCAGCAGTGAGGGGGATCGGGGGGTCGAGACCCAGTACTTC. Its protein product is CASSEGDRGVETQYF. Using reference TRBV25-1 and TRBJ2-5 for the parts outside the CDR3, the full variable domain is EADIYQTPRYLVIGTGKKITLECSQTMGHDKMYWYQQDPGMELHLIHYSYGVNSTEKGDLSSESTVSRIRTEHFPLTLESARPSHTSQYLCASSEGDRGVETQYFGPGTRLLVL.

About this clonotype: Being one base from a much bigger clone, this may be a read error. The CDR3 DNA sequence: TGCAGGGGATGGGACAGACCCTACGAGCAGTACTTC. Translating gives CRGWDRPYEQYF. The chain employs TRBV20-1 and TRBJ2-4, with 7 bases lining up with TRBD1. The J call may be incorrect, as the DNA end agrees better with TRBJ2-7. CDR3 length equals 12 residues. Germline CDR1 is DFQATT and CDR2 is SNEGSKA (reference sequence).

Comment on this clonotype: A much larger clonotype is one base distant, so this may be a read error. The CDR3 bases are TGTGCCAGCGGCTTAGTGGCAGGTTCAGAAAAACTGTTTTTT. Protein sequence: CASGLVAGSEKLFF. V usage is TRBV7-2 and J usage is TRBJ1-4; no clear D. Germline assignment: CDR1 SGHTA and CDR2 FQGNSA. There are 14 residues in the CDR3.

This clonotype was seen repeatedly, ten times or more. The chain recombines TRBV7-2 with TRBJ1-2; D is uncertain. The CDR3 totals 16 residues. Germline CDR1 SGHTA, CDR2 FQGNSA. V lost 5 bases and J lost 7, with 23 bases in between. CDR3 amino acids: CASSPYPTPGSFGYTF. CDR3 DNA sequence: TGTGCCAGCAGCCCCTACCCCACGCCGGGGTCTTTTGGCTACACCTTC.

The chain links TRBV28 to TRBJ1-2, with D tentatively TRBD1 (6 bases). Germline CDR1 and CDR2: MDHEN and SYDVKM. V lost 5 bases and J 8 bases, leaving 21 bases between the germline ends. The CDR3 length is 15 residues. The CDR3 reads CASSRSAQGKRGYTF. CDR3 nucleotides: TGTGCCAGCAGTCGGAGCGCCCAGGGGAAGCGAGGCTACACCTTC.

This clonotype came up many times. For the CDR3, the DNA is TGTGCCAGCAGCTCAGTTGAAGATACGCAGTATTTT. This encodes CASSSVEDTQYF. The chain is built from TRBV7-6 and TRBJ2-3; D gene unclear. The CDR3 length is 12 residues. Germline V gene sequence: CDR1 SGHVS, CDR2 FNYEAQ. Trimming took off 4 bases at V and 5 bases at J, with 7 bases between the two ends.

This clonotype was observed many times. The chain uses TRBV4-3 and TRBJ2-7, with D unresolved. V lost 1 base and J 6 bases, leaving 13 bases between the germline ends. Germline lookup yields CDR1 LGHNA and CDR2 YSLEER. There are 14 residues in the CDR3. CDR3 coding DNA: TGCGCCAGCAGCCAAGTATACTCCTTAAGCGAGCAGTACTTC. This encodes CASSQVYSLSEQYF.

Note on this clonotype: A much larger clone differs by one base, so this may be a read error. The genes are TRBV20-1 and TRBJ2-5; 11 bases map to TRBD2. This CDR3 has 17 amino acids. Germline V gives CDR1 DFQATT, CDR2 SNEGSKA (reference sequence). In nucleotides, the CDR3 is TGCAGTGCTAGGGAGAATGCCGGGACTAGCGGTAAAGAGCCCCAGTACTTC. It codes for CSARENAGTSGKEPQYF.

The DNA for the CDR3 is TGCAGCGTTGGGGGCGGGGGACGCAATGGCTACACCTTC. This gives the protein CSVGGGGRNGYTF. J is TRBJ1-2 and V is TRBV29-1; a weak D match, TRBD1 (5 bases). Trimming cost V 4 bases and J 6 bases, with 15 bases left between them. Germline CDR1 reads SQVTM; CDR2 reads ANQGSEA. The CDR3 length is 13 residues.

This chain uses TRBV20-1 with TRBJ2-1; 9 nucleotides agree with TRBD1. Gene TRBJ2-7 matches the end of the DNA better, so the J call may be wrong. Per germline, CDR1 DFQATT and CDR2 SNEGSKA (reference sequence). The CDR3 covers 15 residues. The CDR3 loop reads CSASPQGAWYNEQYF. In DNA, the CDR3 is TGCAGTGCTAGTCCACAGGGGGCGTGGTACAATGAGCAGTACTTC.

The chain links TRBV6-1 to TRBJ2-5; 8 bases are a match to TRBD1. This CDR3 region has 18 residues. Trimming took 3 bases from V and 4 from J; bases not matched to a gene: 16. In germline, CDR1 is MNHNS, CDR2 SASEGT. CDR3: CASSDRGRVVGDRETQYF. The CDR3 coding sequence is TGTGCCAGCAGTGACAGGGGGCGAGTAGTCGGTGACCGAGAGACCCAGTACTTC.

This clonotype was counted ten times or more. This chain joins TRBV7-9 and TRBJ2-1, with D hard to call. Trimming shortened V by 5 bases and J by 0 bases, and 14 bases separated the two germline ends. CDR1 SEHNR and CDR2 FQNEAQ come from the germline V gene (reference sequence). The CDR3 contains 16 residues. In DNA, the CDR3 is TGTGCCAGCAGCCCCGACCGGAGAAGCTCCTACAATGAGCAGTTCTTC. Amino acid sequence: CASSPDRRSSYNEQFF.

This clonotype was detected ten times or more. The V and J genes are TRBV6-5 and TRBJ1-2, with D perhaps matching TRBD1 (5 bases). CDR1 MNHEY and CDR2 SVGAGI come from the germline V gene. V lost 6 bases to trimming and J lost 4 bases, with 12 bases between them. CDR3 length: 13 amino acids. The CDR3 reads CASSQVGAYGYTF. The CDR3 coding sequence is TGTGCCAGCAGCCAAGTCGGGGCCTATGGCTACACCTTC.

The sample holds many counts of this clonotype. The V gene is TRBV20-1, the J gene TRBJ2-7, with D perhaps matching TRBD2 (5 bases). The ends were cut back, 3 bases at V and 2 bases at J, with 14 bases in the middle. This CDR3 contains 14 residues. Germline values: CDR1 DFQATT, CDR2 SNEGSKA (reference sequence). The CDR3 nucleotides are TGCAGTGCTAGCGGGCAGGAGGCCGCCTACGAGCAGTACTTC. Translating gives CSASGQEAAYEQYF.

There are many counts of this clonotype. The chain recombines TRBV7-9 with TRBJ2-3; D remains ambiguous. The CDR3 runs to 12 residues. V lost 5 bases to trimming and J lost 4 bases, with 7 bases between them. Germline loops: CDR1 SEHNR, CDR2 FQNEAQ (reference sequence). The CDR3 region is CASSPLSDTQYF. CDR3 DNA: TGTGCCAGCAGCCCTCTCTCAGATACGCAGTATTTT.

As DNA, the CDR3 is TGCGCCAGCGTCGGGGGGACAGGTCTCACAGATACGCAGTATTTT. It yields the protein CASVGGTGLTDTQYF. V gene TRBV5-1 combines with J gene TRBJ2-3, with D perhaps matching TRBD1 (8 bases). Deletions cut 7 bases from V and 2 bases from J, with 17 bases between. The CDR3 is made up of 15 amino acids. Looked up from germline, CDR1 is SGHRS and CDR2 is YFSETQ.

The chain is built from TRBV6-5 and TRBJ2-5; no clear D. From germline, CDR1 is MNHEY and CDR2 SVGAGI. CDR3 length equals 13 residues. V was cut by 7 bases and J by 1 base, with 10 bases left in between. The CDR3 here is CASNFGPQETQYF. DNA of the CDR3: TGTGCCAGCAATTTTGGACCCCAAGAGACCCAGTACTTC.

This clonotype was seen repeatedly, ten times or more. This chain connects TRBV28 to TRBJ2-5; D may be TRBD2 (5 bases). This CDR3 has 15 amino acids. Trimming left V 7 bases short and J 7 bases short, with 22 bases between. Germline V gives CDR1 MDHEN, CDR2 SYDVKM. For the CDR3, the DNA is TGTGCCAGCACCTCGTTTAGACTGAGAGAGGGGACCCAGTACTTC. This gives the protein CASTSFRLREGTQYF.

This clonotype has at least ten counts. The chain combines TRBV3-1 with TRBJ1-2; D not certain. The CDR3 is 15 amino acids. Germline V gene lookup returns CDR1 LGHDT and CDR2 YNNKEL (reference sequence). Trimming left V 3 bases short and J 5 bases short, with 16 bases between. In DNA form, the CDR3 reads TGTGCCAGCAGCCATCGGGCCTCCTGGGAGTATGGCTACACCTTC. Protein product: CASSHRASWEYGYTF.

V gene TRBV4-1 combines with J gene TRBJ1-4; 8 nucleotides agree with TRBD1. V gave up 2 bases and J gave up 1 base; unmatched junction bases: 3. This CDR3 is built from 16 residues. CDR1 and CDR2 (germline): MGHRA, YSYEKL. CDR3 loop: CASSQQDRETNEKLFF. The DNA of the CDR3 is TGCGCCAGCAGCCAACAGGACAGGGAAACTAATGAAAAACTGTTTTTT.

This clonotype was counted ten times or more. The chain couples TRBV7-6 to TRBJ1-2, with 10 bases identical to TRBD1. There are 16 residues in the CDR3. Germline values: CDR1 SGHVS, CDR2 FNYEAQ. V lost 2 bases, J lost 4 bases, and 7 bases stayed unmatched. Here the CDR3 reads CASSLSSTGGGYGYTF. Here the CDR3 DNA reads TGTGCCAGCAGCTTAAGTTCGACAGGGGGCGGCTATGGCTACACCTTC.

This clonotype has ten or more counts. A single base separates this from a much larger clone, so it may be a read error. This chain joins TRBV7-2 and TRBJ2-7, with a tentative D call TRBD1 (6 bases). The CDR3 consists of 15 residues. V was trimmed by 2 bases and J by 3 bases, leaving 14 bases between them. Looked up from germline, CDR1 is SGHTA and CDR2 is FQGNSA. For the CDR3, the DNA is TGTGCCAGCAGCTTAAGGGCAGGGGTTAACTACGAGCAGTACTTC. It encodes CASSLRAGVNYEQYF. The full variable domain, completed using reference TRBV7-2 and TRBJ2-7, is GAGVSQSPSNKVTEKGKDVELRCDPISGHTALYWYRQSLGQGLEFLIYFQGNSAPDKSGLPSDRFSAERTGGSVSTLTIQRTQQEDSAVYLCASSLRAGVNYEQYFGPGTRLTVT.